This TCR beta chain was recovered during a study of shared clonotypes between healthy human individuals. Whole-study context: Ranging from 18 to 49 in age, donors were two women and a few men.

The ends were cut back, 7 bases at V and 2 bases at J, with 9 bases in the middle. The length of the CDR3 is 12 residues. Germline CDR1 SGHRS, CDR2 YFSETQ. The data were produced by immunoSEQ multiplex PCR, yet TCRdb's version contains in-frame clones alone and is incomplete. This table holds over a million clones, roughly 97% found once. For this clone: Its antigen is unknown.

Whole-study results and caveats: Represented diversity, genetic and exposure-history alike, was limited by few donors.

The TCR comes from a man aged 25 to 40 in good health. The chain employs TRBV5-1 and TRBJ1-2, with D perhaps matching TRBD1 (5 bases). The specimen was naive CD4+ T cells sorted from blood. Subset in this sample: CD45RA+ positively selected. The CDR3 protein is CASGDLNYGYTF. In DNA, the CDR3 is TGCGCCAGCGGGGACCTCAACTATGGCTACACCTTC. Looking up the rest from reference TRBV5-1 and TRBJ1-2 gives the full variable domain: KAGVTQTPRYLIKTRGQQVTLSCSPISGHRSVSWYQQTPGQGLQFLFEYFSETQRNKGNFPGRFSGRQFSNSRSEMNVSTLELGDSALYLCASGDLNYGYTFGSGTRLTVV.